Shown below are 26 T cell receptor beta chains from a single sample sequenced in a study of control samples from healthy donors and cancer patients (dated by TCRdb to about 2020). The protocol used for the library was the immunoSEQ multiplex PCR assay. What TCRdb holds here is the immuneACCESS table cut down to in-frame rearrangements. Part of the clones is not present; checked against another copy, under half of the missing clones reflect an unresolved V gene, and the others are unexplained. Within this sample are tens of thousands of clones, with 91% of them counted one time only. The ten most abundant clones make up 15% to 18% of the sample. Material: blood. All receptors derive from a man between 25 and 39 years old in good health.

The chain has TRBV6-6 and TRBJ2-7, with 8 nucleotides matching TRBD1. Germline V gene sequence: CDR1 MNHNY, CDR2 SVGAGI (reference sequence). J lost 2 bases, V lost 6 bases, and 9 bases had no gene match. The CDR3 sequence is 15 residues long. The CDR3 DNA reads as TGTGCCAGCAGCGGGAGACAGGGGACTCCCTACGAGCAGTACTTC. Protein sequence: CASSGRQGTPYEQYF.

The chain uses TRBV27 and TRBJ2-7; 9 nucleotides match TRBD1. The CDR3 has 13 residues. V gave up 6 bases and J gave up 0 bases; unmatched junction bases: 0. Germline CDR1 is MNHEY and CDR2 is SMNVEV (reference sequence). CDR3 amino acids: CASRGQGSYEQYF. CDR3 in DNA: TGTGCCAGCAGGGGACAGGGCTCCTACGAGCAGTACTTC.

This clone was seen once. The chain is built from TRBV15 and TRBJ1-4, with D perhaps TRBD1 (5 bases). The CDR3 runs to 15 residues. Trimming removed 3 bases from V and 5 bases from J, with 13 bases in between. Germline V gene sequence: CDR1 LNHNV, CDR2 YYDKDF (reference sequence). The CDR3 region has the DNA TGTGCCACCAGCAGGGACAAGGGTCAAAATGAAAAACTGTTTTTT. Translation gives CATSRDKGQNEKLFF.

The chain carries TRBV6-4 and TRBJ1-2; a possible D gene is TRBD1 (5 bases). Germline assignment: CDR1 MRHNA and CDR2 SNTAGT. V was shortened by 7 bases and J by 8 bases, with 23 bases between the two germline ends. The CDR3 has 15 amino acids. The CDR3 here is CASMSLTGKQQGYTF. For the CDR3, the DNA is TGTGCCAGCATGTCCCTCACAGGCAAACAACAGGGCTACACCTTC.

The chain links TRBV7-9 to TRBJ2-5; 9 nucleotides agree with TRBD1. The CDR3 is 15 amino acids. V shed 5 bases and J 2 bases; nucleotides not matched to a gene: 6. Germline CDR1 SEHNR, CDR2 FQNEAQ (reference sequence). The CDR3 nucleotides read TGTGCCAGCAGCCGCGGGACAGGGATACAAGAGACCCAGTACTTC. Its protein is CASSRGTGIQETQYF.

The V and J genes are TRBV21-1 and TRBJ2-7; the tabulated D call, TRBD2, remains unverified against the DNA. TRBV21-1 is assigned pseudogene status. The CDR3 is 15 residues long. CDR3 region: CASSNSGLAVLEQYF. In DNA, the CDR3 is TGTGCCAGCAGCAATTCCGGACTAGCGGTTCTAGAGCAGTACTTC.

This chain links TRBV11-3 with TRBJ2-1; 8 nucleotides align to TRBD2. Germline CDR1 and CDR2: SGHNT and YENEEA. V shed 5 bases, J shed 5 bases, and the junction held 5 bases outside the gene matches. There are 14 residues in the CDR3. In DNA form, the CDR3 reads TGTGCCAGCAGCCGGACTAGCAGCAACAATGAGCAGTTCTTC. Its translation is CASSRTSSNNEQFF.

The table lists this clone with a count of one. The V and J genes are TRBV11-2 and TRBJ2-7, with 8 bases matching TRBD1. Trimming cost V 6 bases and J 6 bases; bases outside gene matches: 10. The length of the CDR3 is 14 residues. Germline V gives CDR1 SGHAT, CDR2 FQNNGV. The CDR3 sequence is CASRPQGAGSEQYF. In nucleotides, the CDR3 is TGTGCCAGCAGGCCCCAGGGGGCAGGTAGCGAGCAGTACTTC.

CDR3 DNA: TGTGCCAGCAGCGTAGAACAGCGGGAGCAGTTCTTC. It codes for CASSVEQREQFF. The chain has TRBV9 and TRBJ2-1; perhaps TRBD2 as D (5 bases). The CDR3 consists of 12 residues. Trimming removed 0 bases at V and 10 bases at J, with 8 bases between. Germline V CDR1 and CDR2: SGDLS, YYNGEE.

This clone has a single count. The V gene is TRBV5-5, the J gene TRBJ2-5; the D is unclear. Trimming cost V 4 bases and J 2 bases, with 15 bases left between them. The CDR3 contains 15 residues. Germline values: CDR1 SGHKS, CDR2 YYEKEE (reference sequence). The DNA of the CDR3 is TGTGCCAGCAGCCCCCCGGGCCACCCACAAGAGACCCAGTACTTC. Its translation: CASSPPGHPQETQYF. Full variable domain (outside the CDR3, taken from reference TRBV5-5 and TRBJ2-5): DAGVTQSPTHLIKTRGQQVTLRCSPISGHKSVSWYQQVLGQGPQFIFQYYEKEERGRGNFPDRFSARQFPNYSSELNVNALLLGDSALYLCASSPPGHPQETQYFGPGTRLLVL.

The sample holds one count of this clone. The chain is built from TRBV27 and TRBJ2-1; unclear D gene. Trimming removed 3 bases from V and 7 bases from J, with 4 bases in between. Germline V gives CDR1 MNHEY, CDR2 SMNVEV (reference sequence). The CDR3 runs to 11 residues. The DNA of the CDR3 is TGTGCCAGCAGTTTTAGAAATGAGCAGTTCTTC. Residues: CASSFRNEQFF.

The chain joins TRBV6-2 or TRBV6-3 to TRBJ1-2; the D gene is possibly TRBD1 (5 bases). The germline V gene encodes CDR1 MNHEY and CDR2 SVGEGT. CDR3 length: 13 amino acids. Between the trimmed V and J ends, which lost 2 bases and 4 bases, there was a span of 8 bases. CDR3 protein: CASSYDDSYGYTF. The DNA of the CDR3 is TGTGCCAGCAGTTACGATGACAGCTATGGCTACACCTTC.

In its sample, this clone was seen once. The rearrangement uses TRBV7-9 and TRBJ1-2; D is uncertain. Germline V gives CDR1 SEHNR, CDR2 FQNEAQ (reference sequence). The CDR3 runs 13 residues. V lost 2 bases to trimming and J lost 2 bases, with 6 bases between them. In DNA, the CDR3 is TGTGCCAGCAGCTTACTTACAAACTATGGCTACACCTTC. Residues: CASSLLTNYGYTF.

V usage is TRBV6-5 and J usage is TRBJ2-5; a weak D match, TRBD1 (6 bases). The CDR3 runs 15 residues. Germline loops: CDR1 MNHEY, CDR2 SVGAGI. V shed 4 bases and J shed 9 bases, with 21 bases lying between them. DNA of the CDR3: TGTGCCAGCAGTTTGTCCGGACAGCGAACGATGGCCCAGTACTTC. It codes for CASSLSGQRTMAQYF.

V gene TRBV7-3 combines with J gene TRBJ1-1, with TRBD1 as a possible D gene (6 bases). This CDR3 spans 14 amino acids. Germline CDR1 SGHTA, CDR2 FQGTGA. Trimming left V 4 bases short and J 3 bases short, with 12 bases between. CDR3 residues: CASSSRGGYTEAFF. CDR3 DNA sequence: TGTGCCAGCAGCTCCCGGGGGGGCTACACTGAAGCTTTCTTT.

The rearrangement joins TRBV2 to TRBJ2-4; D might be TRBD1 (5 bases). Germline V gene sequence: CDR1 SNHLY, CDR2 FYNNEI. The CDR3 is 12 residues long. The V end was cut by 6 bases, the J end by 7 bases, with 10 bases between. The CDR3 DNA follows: TGTGCCAGCAGGGCCCAGGGCAACATTCAGTACTTC. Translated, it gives CASRAQGNIQYF. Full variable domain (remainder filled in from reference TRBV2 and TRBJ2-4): EPEVTQTPSHQVTQMGQEVILRCVPISNHLYFYWYRQILGQKVEFLVSFYNNEISEKSEIFDDQFSVERPDGSNFTLKIRSTKLEDSAMYFCASRAQGNIQYFGAGTRLSVL.

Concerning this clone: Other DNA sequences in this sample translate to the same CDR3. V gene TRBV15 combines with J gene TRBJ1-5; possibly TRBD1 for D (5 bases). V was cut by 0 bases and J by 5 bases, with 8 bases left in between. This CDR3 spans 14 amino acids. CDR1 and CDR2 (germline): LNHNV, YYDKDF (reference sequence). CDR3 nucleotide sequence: TGTGCCACCAGCAGAGATCGAGGGGATCAGCCCCAGCATTTT. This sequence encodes CATSRDRGDQPQHF. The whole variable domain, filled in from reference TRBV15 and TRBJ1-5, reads DAMVIQNPRYQVTQFGKPVTLSCSQTLNHNVMYWYQQKSSQAPKLLFHYYDKDFNNEADTPDNFQSRRPNTSFCFLDIRSPGLGDTAMYLCATSRDRGDQPQHFGDGTRLSIL.

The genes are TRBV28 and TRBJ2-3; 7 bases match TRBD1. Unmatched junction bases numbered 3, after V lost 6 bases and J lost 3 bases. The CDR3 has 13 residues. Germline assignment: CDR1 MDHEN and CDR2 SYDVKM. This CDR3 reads CASSPGQTDTQYF. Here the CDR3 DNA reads TGTGCCAGCAGCCCGGGACAGACAGATACGCAGTATTTT.

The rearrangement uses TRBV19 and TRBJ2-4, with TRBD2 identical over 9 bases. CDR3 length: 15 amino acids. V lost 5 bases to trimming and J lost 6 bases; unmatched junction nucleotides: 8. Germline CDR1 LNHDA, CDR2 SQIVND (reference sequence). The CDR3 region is CASSRLAEVRNIQYF. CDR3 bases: TGTGCCAGTAGTCGACTAGCGGAGGTGAGAAACATTCAGTACTTC.

The CDR3 loop is CASSTTSGSLYF. CDR3 in DNA: TGTGCCAGCAGCACCACTAGCGGGAGTTTGTATTTT. The chain is built from TRBV9 and TRBJ2-3; TRBD2 aligns across 11 bases. The CDR3 contains 12 residues. Germline values: CDR1 SGDLS, CDR2 YYNGEE. Losses at the gene ends were 4 bases for V and 14 bases for J; bases not matched to a gene: 6.

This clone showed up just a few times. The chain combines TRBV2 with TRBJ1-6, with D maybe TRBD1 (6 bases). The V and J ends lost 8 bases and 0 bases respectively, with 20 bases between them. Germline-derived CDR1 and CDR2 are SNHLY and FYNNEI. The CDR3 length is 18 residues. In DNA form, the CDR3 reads TGTGCCAGCTACCAGGGGCCAAGCCTCAGCTCCTATAATTCACCCCTCCACTTT. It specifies CASYQGPSLSSYNSPLHF.

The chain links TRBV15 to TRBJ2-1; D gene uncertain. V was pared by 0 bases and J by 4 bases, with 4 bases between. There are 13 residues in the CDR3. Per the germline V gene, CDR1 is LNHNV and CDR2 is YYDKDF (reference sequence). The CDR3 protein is CATSREGYNEQFF. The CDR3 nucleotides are TGTGCCACCAGCAGAGAGGGTTACAATGAGCAGTTCTTC. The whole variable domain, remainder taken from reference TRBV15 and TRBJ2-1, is DAMVIQNPRYQVTQFGKPVTLSCSQTLNHNVMYWYQQKSSQAPKLLFHYYDKDFNNEADTPDNFQSRRPNTSFCFLDIRSPGLGDTAMYLCATSREGYNEQFFGPGTRLTVL.

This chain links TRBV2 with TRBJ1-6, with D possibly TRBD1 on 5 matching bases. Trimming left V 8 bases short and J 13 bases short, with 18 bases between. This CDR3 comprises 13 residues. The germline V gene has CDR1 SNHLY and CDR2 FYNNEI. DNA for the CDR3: TGTGCCAGCGAGATTCAGGGTATCCCCCCCCTCCACTTT. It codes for CASEIQGIPPLHF.

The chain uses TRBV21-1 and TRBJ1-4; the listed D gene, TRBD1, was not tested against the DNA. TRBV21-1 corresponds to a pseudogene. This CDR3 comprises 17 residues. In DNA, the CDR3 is TGTGCCAGCAGCGACAGGGACAGGGGTAATATCCCTGAAAAACTGTTTTTT. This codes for CASSDRDRGNIPEKLFF.

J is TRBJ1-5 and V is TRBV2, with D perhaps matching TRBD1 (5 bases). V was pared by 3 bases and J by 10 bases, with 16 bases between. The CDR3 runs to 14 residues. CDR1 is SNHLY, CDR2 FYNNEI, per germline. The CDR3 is CASSDGARTAPQHF. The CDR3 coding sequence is TGTGCCAGCAGTGACGGGGCCCGAACTGCCCCCCAGCATTTT.

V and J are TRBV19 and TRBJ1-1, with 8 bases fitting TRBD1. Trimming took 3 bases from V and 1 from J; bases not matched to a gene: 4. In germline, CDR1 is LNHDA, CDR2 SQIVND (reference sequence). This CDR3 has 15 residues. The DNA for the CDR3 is TGTGCCAGTAGTATCCAGGGGGCTGGGAACACTGAAGCTTTCTTT. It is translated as CASSIQGAGNTEAFF.